This T cell receptor (beta chain) originates from a study of Ad26.COV2.S vaccination and SARS-CoV-2 variants. The wider study: Donor joined the COV1001 Ad26.COV2.S trial arm. Study results and caveats: Vaccine recipients surpassed placebo recipients in spike-specific TCR breadth. Following vaccination, spike-specific CD8+ and CD4+ T cell responses reportedly exhibited substantial breadth.

Treatment specified: 15 to 20 received Ad26.COV2.S at low or high dose, single or two shots; five or six received placebo; per-sample allocation not given. Collection of the samples took place on day 63 after the first injection of vaccine or placebo. Germline CDR1 is SGHNT and CDR2 is YYREEE (reference sequence). CDR3 length equals 16 residues. J gave up 0 bases and V 4 bases, and 7 bases lay outside the gene matches. Assay: immunoSEQ multiplex PCR; the TCRdb copy retains only in-frame clones and omits some. The sample includes roughly 420,000 clones, around 89% of them seen just once. In the case of this clone: Its antigen is not identified.

This specimen consisted of peripheral blood, obtained in a trial of Ad26.COV2.S vaccine versus placebo. The J gene is TRBJ2-5, the V gene TRBV5-4; TRBD1 matches 9 bases. This sequence was found in a person aged 18-60 years who received the Ad26.COV2.S COVID-19 vaccine or a placebo. The CDR3 DNA follows: TGTGCCAGCAGCCCGGGGACAGGGATGTACCAAGAGACCCAGTACTTC. Encoded protein: CASSPGTGMYQETQYF.